This T cell receptor (beta chain) was found in a study of cytomegalovirus exposure and HLA in healthy donors. The CDR3 runs to 12 residues. The germline V and J ends were trimmed by 0 bases and 4 bases, with 4 bases remaining between them. CDR1 and CDR2 (germline): GTSNPN, SVGIG (reference sequence). Study findings and constraints: Through in vitro validation, a few CMV-associated chains were shown to be specific for CMV antigens. The investigators catalogued 150 or so TCR beta chains as cytomegalovirus-associated. Roughly uniform sequencing depth across donors was assumed, possibly incorrectly.

The PCR employed 60 Vbeta primers together with 13 Jbeta primers. Clones were read by immunoSEQ multiplex PCR, and TCRdb kept only the in-frame ones, dropping some. The table includes under 200,000 clones, 70% to 80% detected once. About this clone itself: Its antigen is not known.

This receptor was identified in a woman aged 25-40 years in good health and CMV-seropositive. The gene calls are TRBV30 and TRBJ2-1, with D unresolved. The sample taken for sequencing was PBMCs. The CDR3 nucleotides read TGTGCCTGGAGTGTACAATACAATGAGCAGTTCTTC. Translating it yields CAWSVQYNEQFF.